The clone carrying this T cell receptor (beta chain) was detected a few times. Other DNA sequences within the sample encode an identical CDR3. The sample is drawn from a study of control samples from healthy donors and cancer patients. Germline V gene lookup returns CDR1 SGHRS and CDR2 YFSETQ. V lost 4 bases to trimming and J lost 4 bases; unmatched junction nucleotides: 3. The CDR3 loop spans 15 amino acids. Assay: immunoSEQ multiplex PCR; the TCRdb copy retains only in-frame clones and omits some. Counted here are over 200,000 clones, roughly 87% occurring once; the ten biggest clones make up 10% to 15%.

The chain links TRBV5-1 to TRBJ2-5; 14 bases match TRBD2. Specimen: PBMCs. The TCR was taken from an older woman with lung cancer. CDR3 in amino acids: CASSLGTSGGETQYF. CDR3 coding DNA: TGCGCCAGCAGCCTTGGGACTAGCGGGGGAGAGACCCAGTACTTC.